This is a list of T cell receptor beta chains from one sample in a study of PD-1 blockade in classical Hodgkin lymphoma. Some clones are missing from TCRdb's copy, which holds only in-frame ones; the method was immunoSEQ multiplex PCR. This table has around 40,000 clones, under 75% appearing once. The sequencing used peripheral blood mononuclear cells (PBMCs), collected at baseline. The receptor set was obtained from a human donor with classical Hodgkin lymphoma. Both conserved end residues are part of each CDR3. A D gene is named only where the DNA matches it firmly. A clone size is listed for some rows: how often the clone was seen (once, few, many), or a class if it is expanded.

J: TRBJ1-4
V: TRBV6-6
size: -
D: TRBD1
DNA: TGTGCCAGCAGGACGACAGGGGGGGTTGAAAAACTGTTTTTT
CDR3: CASRTTGGVEKLFF

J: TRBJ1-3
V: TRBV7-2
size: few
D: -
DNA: TGTGCCAGCAGCGTCAACCCATCCGGGGCTGGAAACACCATATATTTT
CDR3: CASSVNPSGAGNTIYF

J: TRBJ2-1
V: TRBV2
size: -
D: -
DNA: TGTGCCAGCAGTGGGGACTGGTCGGGCAATGAGCAGTTCTTC
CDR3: CASSGDWSGNEQFF

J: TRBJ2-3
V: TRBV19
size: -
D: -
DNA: TGTGCCAGTAGTCCGGACCACGCAGATACGCAGTATTTT
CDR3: CASSPDHADTQYF

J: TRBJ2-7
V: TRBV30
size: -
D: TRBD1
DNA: TGTGCCTGGAGTCTGAGACAGGGGGCCTACGAGCAGTACTTC
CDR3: CAWSLRQGAYEQYF

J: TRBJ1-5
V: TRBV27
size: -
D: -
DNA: TGTGCCAGCAGTTTGTTTGGTACAGACCCCAATCAGCCCCAGCATTTT
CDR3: CASSLFGTDPNQPQHF

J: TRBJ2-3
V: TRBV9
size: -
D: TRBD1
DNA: TGTGCCAGCAGGAGACAGGGGGCAGATACGCAGTATTTT
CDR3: CASRRQGADTQYF

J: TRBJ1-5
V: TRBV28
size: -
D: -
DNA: TGTGCCAGCAGTCCCACTGGGGTGGGTTGGGCCCAGCATTTT
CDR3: CASSPTGVGWAQHF

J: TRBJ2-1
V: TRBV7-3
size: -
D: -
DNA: TGTGCCAGCAGCTTAGAAGGTGGAAGGTCCGGGCCGTTCTTC
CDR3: CASSLEGGRSGPFF

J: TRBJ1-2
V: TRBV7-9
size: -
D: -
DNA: TGTGCCAGCAGCTTACCAGGCAGGGATGGCTACACCTTC
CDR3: CASSLPGRDGYTF

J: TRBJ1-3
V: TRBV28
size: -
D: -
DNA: TGTGCCAGCAGTTATGTCAGGGGATCTGGAAACACCATATATTTT
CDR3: CASSYVRGSGNTIYF

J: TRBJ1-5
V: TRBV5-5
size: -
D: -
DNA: TGTGCCAGCAGCTTGGACGTACACAATCAGCCCCAGCATTTT
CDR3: CASSLDVHNQPQHF

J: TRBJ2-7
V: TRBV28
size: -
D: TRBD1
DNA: TGTGCCAGCAGTGGGACAGGGGTGAGAGGAGAGCAGTACTTC
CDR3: CASSGTGVRGEQYF

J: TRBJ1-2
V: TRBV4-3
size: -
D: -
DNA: TGCGCCAGCAGCCAAGATTTGGGGGGGTATGACTATGGCTACACCTTC
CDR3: CASSQDLGGYDYGYTF

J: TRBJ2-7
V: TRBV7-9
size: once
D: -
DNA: TGTGCCAGCAGCCCGCGCCCTTCGGAGAGACACTACGAGCAGTACTTC
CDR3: CASSPRPSERHYEQYF

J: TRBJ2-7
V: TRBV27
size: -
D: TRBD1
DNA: TGTGCCAGCAGTTTACGACAGGGTATCTACGAGCAGTACTTC
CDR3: CASSLRQGIYEQYF

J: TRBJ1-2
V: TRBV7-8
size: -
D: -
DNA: TGTGCCAGCAGCTTAAAAAGGGTGGGCAGCCCCTATGGCTACACCTTC
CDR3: CASSLKRVGSPYGYTF

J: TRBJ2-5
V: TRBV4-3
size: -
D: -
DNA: TGCGCCAGCAGCCAAGACGCCGGGACAACTCAAGAGACCCAGTACTTC
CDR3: CASSQDAGTTQETQYF

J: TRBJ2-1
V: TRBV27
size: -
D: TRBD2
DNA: TGTGCCAGCAGTTCACTAGCGGGAGGGCAGTTCTTC
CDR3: CASSSLAGGQFF

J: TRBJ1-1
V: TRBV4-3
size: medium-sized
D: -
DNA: TGCGCCAGCAGCCAAACTTGGGGGAATGAAGCTTTCTTT
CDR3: CASSQTWGNEAFF

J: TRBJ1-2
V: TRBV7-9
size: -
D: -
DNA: TGTGCCAGCAGCCGGGACGGACAACTTAACTATGGCTACACCTTC
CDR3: CASSRDGQLNYGYTF

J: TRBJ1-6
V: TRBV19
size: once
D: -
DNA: TGTGCCAGTAGTATGAGACCGAAGGGAGGGGGTCAAAATTCACCCCTCCACTTT
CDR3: CASSMRPKGGGQNSPLHF

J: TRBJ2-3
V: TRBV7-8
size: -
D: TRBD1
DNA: TGTGCCAGCAGCTTAGGAGGGGGCTCTTCCACAGATACGCAGTATTTT
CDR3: CASSLGGGSSTDTQYF

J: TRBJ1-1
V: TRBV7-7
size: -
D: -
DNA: TGTGCCAGCAGCCCACCCCCACTCGAGAACACTGAAGCTTTCTTT
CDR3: CASSPPPLENTEAFF

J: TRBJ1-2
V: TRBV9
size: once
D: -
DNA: TGTGCCAGCAGCGTCACTGGGCCGGAGCACTATGGCTACACCTTC
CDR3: CASSVTGPEHYGYTF

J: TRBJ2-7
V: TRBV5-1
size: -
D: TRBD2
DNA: TGCGCCAGCAGCCTAGCGGGATCCTACGAGCAGTACTTC
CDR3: CASSLAGSYEQYF

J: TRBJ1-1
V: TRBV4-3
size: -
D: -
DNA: TGCGCCTGTAAGGAGGGGATGATGAACACTGAAGCTTTCTTT
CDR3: CACKEGMMNTEAFF

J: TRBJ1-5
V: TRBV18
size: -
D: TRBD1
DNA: TGTGCCAGCTCAGGACAGGGGAATCAGCCCCAGCATTTT
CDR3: CASSGQGNQPQHF

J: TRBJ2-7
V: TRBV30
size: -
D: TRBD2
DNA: TGTGCCTGGGGTCTAGCGGGAGGCTCCTACGAGCAGTACTTC
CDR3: CAWGLAGGSYEQYF

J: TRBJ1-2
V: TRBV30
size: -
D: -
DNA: TGTGCCTGGAGTACGGACGGAGTTGGCTACACCTTC
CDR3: CAWSTDGVGYTF

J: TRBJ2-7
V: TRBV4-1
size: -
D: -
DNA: TGCGCCAGCAGCCAAGCCCAGGCGACCTACGAGCAGTACTTC
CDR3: CASSQAQATYEQYF

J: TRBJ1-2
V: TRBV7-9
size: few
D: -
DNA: TGTGCCACCCAGACCGGAGGCGGGGCGTATGGCTACACCTTC
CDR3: CATQTGGGAYGYTF

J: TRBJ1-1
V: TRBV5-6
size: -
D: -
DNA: TGTGCCAGCAGCTTGGAACGGTGGGGGGACACTGAAGCTTTCTTT
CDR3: CASSLERWGDTEAFF

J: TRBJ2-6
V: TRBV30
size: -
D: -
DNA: TGTGCCTGGAAGTCAGGATATGGGGCCAACGTCCTGACTTTC
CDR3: CAWKSGYGANVLTF

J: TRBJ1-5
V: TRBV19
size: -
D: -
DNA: TGTGCCAGTAGCAGTGACAGCAATCAGCCCCAGCATTTT
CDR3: CASSSDSNQPQHF

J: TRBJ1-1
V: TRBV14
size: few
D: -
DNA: TGTGCCAGCAGCCAAGTCCTGGCTGAATGGCGGCCTTTCTTT
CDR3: CASSQVLAEWRPFF

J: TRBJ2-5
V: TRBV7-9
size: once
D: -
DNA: TGTGCCAGCAGCTTATCTGCTAACCAAGAGACCCAGTACTTC
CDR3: CASSLSANQETQYF

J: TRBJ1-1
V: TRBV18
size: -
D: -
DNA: TGTGCCAGCTCACCAGGGTTGGAGCGTGAAGCTTTCTTT
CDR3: CASSPGLEREAFF

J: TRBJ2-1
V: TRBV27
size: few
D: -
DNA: TGTGCCAGCAGTTTATCGGGGGTTTTTCCACCTGAGCAGTTCTTC
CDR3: CASSLSGVFPPEQFF

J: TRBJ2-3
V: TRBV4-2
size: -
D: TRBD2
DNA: TGTGCCAGCAGCCCCGAACTTAGCGGGGGGCCCACAGATACGCAGTATTTT
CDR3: CASSPELSGGPTDTQYF

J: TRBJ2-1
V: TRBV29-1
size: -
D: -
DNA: TGCAGCGGCCTGTCCAATGAGCAGTTCTTC
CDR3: CSGLSNEQFF

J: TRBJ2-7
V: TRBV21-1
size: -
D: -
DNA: TGTGCCAGCAGCACTAGCGGAGTTGGCCCGGAGGAGCAGTACTTC
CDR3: CASSTSGVGPEEQYF

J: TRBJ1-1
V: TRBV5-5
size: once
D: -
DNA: TGTGCCAGCGGTGGGGGGAGCGCTTCTGAAGCTTTCTTT
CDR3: CASGGGSASEAFF

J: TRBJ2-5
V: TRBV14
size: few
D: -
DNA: TGTGCCAGCAGCCAAGTCAGCCTCCTACCGGGCAAATACCAAGAGACCCAGTACTTC
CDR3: CASSQVSLLPGKYQETQYF

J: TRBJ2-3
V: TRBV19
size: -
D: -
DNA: TGTGCCAGTAGTATATTTCACTGGAAGGGGTTATCAGATACGCAGTATTTT
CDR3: CASSIFHWKGLSDTQYF

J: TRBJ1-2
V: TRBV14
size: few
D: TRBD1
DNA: TGTGCCAGCAGCCACCAGGGACAGCAAGGTGGCTATGGCTACACCTTC
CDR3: CASSHQGQQGGYGYTF

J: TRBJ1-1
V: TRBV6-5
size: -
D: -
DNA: TGTGCCAGCAGTTACGTACGAGGCCTCACTGAAGCTTTCTTT
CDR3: CASSYVRGLTEAFF

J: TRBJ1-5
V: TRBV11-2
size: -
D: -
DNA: TGTGCCAGCAGCTTAGGAATAGGGAACAATCAGCCCCAGCATTTT
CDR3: CASSLGIGNNQPQHF

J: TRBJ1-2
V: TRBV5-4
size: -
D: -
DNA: TGTGCCAGCAGCTTGCGACTTAGTGGCTACACCTTC
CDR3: CASSLRLSGYTF

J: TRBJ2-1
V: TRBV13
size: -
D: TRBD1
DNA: TGTGCCAGCAGCTCTCGAGGGGGCGGGCGATCGAAGTTCTTC
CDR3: CASSSRGGGRSKFF

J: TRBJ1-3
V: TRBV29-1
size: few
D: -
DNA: TGCAGCGTAGGAGTTTCGGGAAACACCATATATTTT
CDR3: CSVGVSGNTIYF

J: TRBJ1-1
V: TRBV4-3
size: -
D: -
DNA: TGCGCCAGCAGCGCAAGCGCGGGTATGAACACTGAAGCTTTCTTT
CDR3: CASSASAGMNTEAFF

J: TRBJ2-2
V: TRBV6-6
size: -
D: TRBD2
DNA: TGTGCCAGCAGTTTCACGGGCGGGAGGGCCGCCGGGGAGCTGTTTTTT
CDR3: CASSFTGGRAAGELFF

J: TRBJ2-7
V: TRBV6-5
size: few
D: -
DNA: TGTGCCAGCAGCCCTAGGTTAGACAACTACGAGCAGTACTTC
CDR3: CASSPRLDNYEQYF

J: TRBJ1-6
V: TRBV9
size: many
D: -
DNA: TGTGCCAGCAGCACAAGCCCTGCCTCCTATAATTCACCCCTCCACTTT
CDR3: CASSTSPASYNSPLHF